This T cell receptor beta chain was found in a study of blood T cells in healthy people across ages. For the second PCR, which ran for about 6 to 11 cycles, a sample-barcoded 5' primer and a J-beta primer mix were used. TCRdb recomputed calls from the 5' RACE reads with MiXCR, one row per CDR3 protein. The table records 1.5 million or so distinct CDR3 sequences, 35% to 45% of them present only once. V gave up 2 bases and J gave up 1 base, with 11 bases separating them. The germline V gene encodes CDR1 DFQATT and CDR2 SNEGSKA (reference sequence). This CDR3 is built from 14 residues. The receptor was derived from a woman aged 18-30 years in good health. Sequencing was done on a sample of blood. The V call is TRBV20-1, the J call TRBJ1-1; the D gene is possibly TRBD1 (6 bases). The CDR3 region is CSARQGRWNTEAFF. In nucleotides, the CDR3 is TGCAGTGCTAGACAGGGGCGGTGGAACACTGAAGCTTTCTTT.